Below, 10 T cell receptor beta chains from the same sample are listed, as sequenced in a study of cytotoxic CD8 clonotypes in ibrutinib-treated CLL (dated by TCRdb to 2020 to 2022). The meaning of the sample's time point label: about eleven months on ibrutinib. The method behind the library was the immunoSEQ multiplex PCR assay. TCRdb holds this immuneACCESS table with in-frame rearrangements only. Some clones are missing; in checked studies, unresolved V genes explain under half, and the rest has no known cause. The table for this sample lists some 130,000 clones; 75% to 95% of them were counted only once. Of the sample, 11% falls within the top ten clones. The starting material was PBMCs, obtained after 12 months of ibrutinib treatment. The receptors were sampled from a human donor with chronic lymphocytic leukemia.

V and J are TRBV4-3 and TRBJ2-5, with 7 positions matching TRBD2. CDR3 size: 18 residues. CDR1 and CDR2 (germline): LGHNA, YSLEER. V gave up 1 base and J gave up 7 bases; unmatched junction bases: 18. CDR3 residues: CASSQVGGGRGSGGTQYF. The CDR3 DNA is TGCGCCAGCAGCCAAGTCGGAGGCGGTCGGGGCTCGGGGGGGACCCAGTACTTC.

This chain connects TRBV7-3 to TRBJ2-7; D is uncertain. The CDR3 is 14 amino acids. Trimming shortened V by 7 bases and J by 1 base, and 14 bases separated the two germline ends. Germline V gene lookup returns CDR1 SGHTA and CDR2 FQGTGA. The CDR3 region has the DNA TGTGCCAGCAACAAAAACAGCGAATCCTACGAGCAGTACTTC. Protein sequence: CASNKNSESYEQYF. The full variable domain, rest sourced from reference TRBV7-3 and TRBJ2-7, is GAGVSQTPSNKVTEKGKYVELRCDPISGHTALYWYRQSLGQGPEFLIYFQGTGAADDSGLPNDRFFAVRPEGSVSTLKIQRTERGDSAVYLCASNKNSESYEQYFGPGTRLTVT.

V gene TRBV6-6 combines with J gene TRBJ1-5, with TRBD1 matching 7 bases. Looked up from germline, CDR1 is MNHNY and CDR2 is SVGAGI (reference sequence). V shed 7 bases, J shed 5 bases, and the junction held 8 bases outside the gene matches. The CDR3 spans 14 residues. This CDR3 is CASTISGGDQPQHF. DNA for the CDR3: TGTGCCAGCACCATATCAGGGGGGGATCAGCCCCAGCATTTT.

This chain joins TRBV15 and TRBJ1-5, with 7 nucleotides matching TRBD1. This CDR3 region has 19 residues. Trimming removed 1 base from V and 1 base from J; junction bases left unmatched: 13. The germline V gene encodes CDR1 LNHNV and CDR2 YYDKDF (reference sequence). CDR3 sequence (DNA): TGTGCCACCAGCAGAGTCTCAATAGGGGGCGCGAGGAGCAATCAGCCCCAGCATTTT. Translating gives CATSRVSIGGARSNQPQHF.

V gene TRBV28 combines with J gene TRBJ2-7; the D is unclear. The CDR3 covers 15 residues. The germline CDR1 and CDR2 sequences are MDHEN and SYDVKM. Trimming pared 0 bases from V and 2 bases from J, leaving 11 bases between. CDR3 bases: TGTGCCAGCAGTTTATGGGTGTTTAGGACCTACGAGCAGTACTTC. Translating gives CASSLWVFRTYEQYF.

The V gene is TRBV7-9, the J gene TRBJ2-7, with D tentatively TRBD1 or TRBD2 (5 bases each). Germline V gene data show CDR1 as SEHNR and CDR2 as FQNEAQ (reference sequence). Trimming removed 3 bases at V and 5 bases at J, with 11 bases between. CDR3 size: 13 residues. The CDR3 nucleotides read TGTGCCAGCAGCTTTCTTGGGGGAGACGAGCAGTACTTC. Its protein is CASSFLGGDEQYF.

The chain recombines TRBV13 with TRBJ1-1; a possible D gene is TRBD1 (5 bases). Germline values: CDR1 PRHDT, CDR2 FYEKMQ (reference sequence). The CDR3 has 13 residues. The V and J ends lost 2 bases and 4 bases respectively, with 8 bases between them. The CDR3 here is CASSLRGGTEAFF. The CDR3 nucleotides are TGTGCCAGCAGCTTAAGGGGTGGCACTGAAGCTTTCTTT.

The chain has TRBV19 and TRBJ2-7; a possible D gene is TRBD2 (6 bases). The CDR3 is 15 residues long. Trimming pared 3 bases from V and 3 bases from J, leaving 15 bases between. Germline CDR1 LNHDA, CDR2 SQIVND (reference sequence). Here the CDR3 DNA reads TGTGCCAGTAGTATCGGGGGTTTTAAGGACTACGAGCAGTACTTC. Translated: CASSIGGFKDYEQYF.

The chain carries TRBV27 and TRBJ2-1; D is perhaps TRBD2 (5 bases). Trimming cost V 3 bases and J 8 bases, with 17 bases left between them. The CDR3 has 15 amino acids. Germline CDR1 MNHEY, CDR2 SMNVEV (reference sequence). CDR3 in amino acids: CASSLPSRGRDEQFF. As DNA, the CDR3 is TGTGCCAGCAGTTTGCCATCTCGGGGTCGGGATGAGCAGTTCTTC.

This chain connects TRBV5-1 to TRBJ2-1; 13 bases align to TRBD2. The J segment lost 6 bases and the V segment lost 4 bases, leaving 4 bases of the junction unmatched. The CDR3 spans 15 residues. From germline, CDR1 is SGHRS and CDR2 YFSETQ. CDR3 nucleotide sequence: TGCGCCAGCAGCGGGACTAGCGGGAAAGGCAATGAGCAGTTCTTC. It yields the protein CASSGTSGKGNEQFF. The whole variable domain, filled in from reference TRBV5-1 and TRBJ2-1, reads KAGVTQTPRYLIKTRGQQVTLSCSPISGHRSVSWYQQTPGQGLQFLFEYFSETQRNKGNFPGRFSGRQFSNSRSEMNVSTLELGDSALYLCASSGTSGKGNEQFFGPGTRLTVL.